These T cell receptor beta chains were read from a single sample in a study of radiotherapy plus CTLA-4 blockade in lung cancer. The data were produced by immunoSEQ multiplex PCR, yet TCRdb's version contains in-frame clones alone and is incomplete. The sample holds about 32,000 clones, about four fifths seen once. Material: peripheral blood, obtained from a patient treated with radiotherapy plus ipilimumab. These receptors were taken from a human donor with non-small cell lung cancer that progressed on radiotherapy plus ipilimumab. CDR3s include the opening cysteine and the closing phenylalanine or tryptophan. Each record gives: V gene, D gene, clone size, J gene, CDR3 protein, CDR3 DNA. D genes are given only for firm matches. The size field is filled for only some rows; it gives once, few, many or a size class.

V gene: TRBV5-4; D gene: TRBD1; clone size: few; J gene: TRBJ1-3; CDR3 protein: CASSWGTAGNTIYF; CDR3 DNA: TGTGCCAGCAGCTGGGGGACAGCTGGAAACACCATATATTTT
V gene: TRBV7-8; D gene: -; clone size: -; J gene: TRBJ2-1; CDR3 protein: CASSFPGGLNEQFF; CDR3 DNA: TGTGCCAGCAGCTTCCCAGGGGGACTCAATGAGCAGTTCTTC
V gene: TRBV4-3; D gene: -; clone size: -; J gene: TRBJ2-3; CDR3 protein: CASSQGARGDTQYF; CDR3 DNA: TGCGCCAGCAGCCAGGGGGCGCGGGGAGATACGCAGTATTTT
V gene: TRBV5-4; D gene: -; clone size: -; J gene: TRBJ2-1; CDR3 protein: CASSPSREPSYNEQFF; CDR3 DNA: TGTGCCAGCAGCCCCTCGAGGGAGCCTTCCTACAATGAGCAGTTCTTC
V gene: TRBV5-6; D gene: TRBD1; clone size: -; J gene: TRBJ1-2; CDR3 protein: CASSRGRGRSYGYTF; CDR3 DNA: TGTGCCAGCAGCCGAGGGAGGGGGCGTTCCTATGGCTACACCTTC
V gene: TRBV11-3; D gene: TRBD1; clone size: few; J gene: TRBJ2-2; CDR3 protein: CASSSGTGPTGELFF; CDR3 DNA: TGTGCCAGCAGCTCCGGGACAGGGCCCACCGGGGAGCTGTTTTTT
V gene: TRBV5-6; D gene: -; clone size: -; J gene: TRBJ2-5; CDR3 protein: CASSWGSGLETQYF; CDR3 DNA: TGTGCCAGCAGCTGGGGATCGGGGCTAGAGACCCAGTACTTC
V gene: TRBV27; D gene: -; clone size: -; J gene: TRBJ1-1; CDR3 protein: CASRQGGTEAFF; CDR3 DNA: TGTGCCAGCAGGCAGGGAGGCACTGAAGCTTTCTTT
V gene: TRBV5-5; D gene: -; clone size: few; J gene: TRBJ2-1; CDR3 protein: CASSWTDRGYNEQFF; CDR3 DNA: TGTGCCAGCAGCTGGACGGACCGGGGCTACAATGAGCAGTTCTTC
V gene: TRBV18; D gene: TRBD2; clone size: -; J gene: TRBJ2-1; CDR3 protein: CASSPYIAGTYNEQFF; CDR3 DNA: TGTGCCAGCTCACCTTATATAGCGGGGACTTACAATGAGCAGTTCTTC
V gene: TRBV2; D gene: -; clone size: once; J gene: TRBJ1-5; CDR3 protein: CASSEGTTFNQPQHF; CDR3 DNA: TGTGCCAGCAGTGAAGGAACGACGTTCAATCAGCCCCAGCATTTT